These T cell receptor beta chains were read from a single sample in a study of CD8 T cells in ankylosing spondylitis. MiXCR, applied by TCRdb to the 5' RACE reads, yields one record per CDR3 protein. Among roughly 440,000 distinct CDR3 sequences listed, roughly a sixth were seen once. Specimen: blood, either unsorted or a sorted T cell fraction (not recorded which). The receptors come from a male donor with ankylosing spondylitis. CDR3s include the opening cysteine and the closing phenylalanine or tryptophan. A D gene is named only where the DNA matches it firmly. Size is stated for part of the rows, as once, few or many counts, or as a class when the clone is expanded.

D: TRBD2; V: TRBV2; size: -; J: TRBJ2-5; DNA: TGTGCCAGCAATTCGGCGGGAGGGCCTCAAGAGACCCAGTACTTC; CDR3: CASNSAGGPQETQYF
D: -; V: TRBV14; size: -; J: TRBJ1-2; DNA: TGTGCCAGCAGCCAAGACCAAACCGGCTGGAGGGGCTACACCTTC; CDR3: CASSQDQTGWRGYTF
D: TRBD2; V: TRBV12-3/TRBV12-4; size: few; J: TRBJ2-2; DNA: TGTGCCAGCAGTGGGAGGGATAACAAAAACACCGGGGAGCTGTTTTTT; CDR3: CASSGRDNKNTGELFF
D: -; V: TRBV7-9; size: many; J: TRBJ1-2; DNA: TGTGCCAGCAGCTTACAGGGGAACTATGGCTACACCTTC; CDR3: CASSLQGNYGYTF
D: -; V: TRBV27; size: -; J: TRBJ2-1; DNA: TGTGCCAGCAGTTTAAGGGGGGTTATCGATGAGCAGTTCTTC; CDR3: CASSLRGVIDEQFF
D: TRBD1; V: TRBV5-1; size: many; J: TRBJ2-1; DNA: TGTGCCAGCAGCTTGGGACAGACCTACAATGAGCAGTTCTTC; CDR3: CASSLGQTYNEQFF
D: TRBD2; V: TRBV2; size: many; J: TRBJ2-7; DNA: TGTGCCAGCAGCCAGCGGGGAGCGGATGGCGAGCAGTACTTC; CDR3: CASSQRGADGEQYF
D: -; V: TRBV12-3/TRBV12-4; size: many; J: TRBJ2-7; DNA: TGTGCCAGCAGTTCCGAACGCAGGGGCGGCGAGCAGTACTTC; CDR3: CASSSERRGGEQYF
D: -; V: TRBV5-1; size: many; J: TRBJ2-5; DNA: TGCGCCAGCAGCCTGGTGGCGGACTTTGAGACCCAGTACTTT; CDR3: CASSLVADFETQYF
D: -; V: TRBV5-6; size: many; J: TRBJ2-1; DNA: TGTGCCAGCAGCTTCTTTAGCGCCCAGGGGTCCTACAATGAGCAGTTCTTC; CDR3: CASSFFSAQGSYNEQFF
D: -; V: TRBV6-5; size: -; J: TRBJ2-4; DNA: TGTGCCAGCAGTTACTCGGGGGGAGCTGGTTCCGTATCCAAAAACATTCAGTACTTC; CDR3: CASSYSGGAGSVSKNIQYF
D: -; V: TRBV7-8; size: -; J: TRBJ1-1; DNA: TGTGCCAGCACCCTCCGGCAGCCTCTCCTCATGAACACTGAAGCTTTCTTT; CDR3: CASTLRQPLLMNTEAFF
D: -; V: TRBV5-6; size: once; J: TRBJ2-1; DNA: TGTGCCAGCAGCCTGGTTGTGACGGATAATGAGCAGTTCTTC; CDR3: CASSLVVTDNEQFF
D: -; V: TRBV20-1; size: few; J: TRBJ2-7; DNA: TGCACTCCCTGGGCAGGACCCTACGAGCAGTACTTC; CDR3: CTPWAGPYEQYF
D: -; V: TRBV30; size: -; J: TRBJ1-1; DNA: TGTGCCTGGAGCCGGCAGGGTACTGAAGCTTTCTTT; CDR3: CAWSRQGTEAFF
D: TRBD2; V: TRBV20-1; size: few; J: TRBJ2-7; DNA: TGCAGTGCTGTGGGGACTAGCGTTCACGAGCAGTACTTC; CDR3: CSAVGTSVHEQYF
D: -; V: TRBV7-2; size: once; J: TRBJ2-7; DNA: TGTGCCAGCAGCCCAGACGGGACTCACCTCTACGAGCAGTACTTC; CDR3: CASSPDGTHLYEQYF
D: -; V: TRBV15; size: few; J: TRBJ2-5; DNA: TGTGCCACCAGCAGAGACGGGGAGACCCAGTACTTC; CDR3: CATSRDGETQYF
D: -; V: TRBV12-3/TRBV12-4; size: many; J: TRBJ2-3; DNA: TGTGCCAGCACCGGGTGGCGGAGCCGGTATTTT; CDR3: CASTGWRSRYF
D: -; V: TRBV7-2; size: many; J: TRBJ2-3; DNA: TGTGCCAGTCCGCTAGGGAGCAGGGCAGATACGCAGTATTTT; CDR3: CASPLGSRADTQYF
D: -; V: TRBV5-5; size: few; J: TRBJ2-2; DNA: TGTGCCAGCAGCTCCAAGGGGGGGACGAACACCGGGGAGCTGTTTTTT; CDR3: CASSSKGGTNTGELFF
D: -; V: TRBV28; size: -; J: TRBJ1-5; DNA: TGTGCCAGCCTCCCTCCGGTTGGCCACAGCAATCAGCCCCAGCATTTT; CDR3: CASLPPVGHSNQPQHF
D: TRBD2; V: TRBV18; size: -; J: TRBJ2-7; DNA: TGTGCCAGCTCGACGGGGTCGGGGGGCGAGCAGTACTTC; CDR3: CASSTGSGGEQYF
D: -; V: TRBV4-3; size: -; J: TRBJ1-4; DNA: TGCGCCAGCAGCCAAGATCCAGGGGTGGATGAAAAACTGTTTTTT; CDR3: CASSQDPGVDEKLFF
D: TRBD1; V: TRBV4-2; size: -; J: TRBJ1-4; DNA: TGTGCCAGCAGCTCCCGGACAGGCCGTAATGAAAAACTGTTTTTT; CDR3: CASSSRTGRNEKLFF
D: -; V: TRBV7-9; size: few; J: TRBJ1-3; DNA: TGTGCCAGCAGCCGGACGGACTCTGGAAACACCATATATTTT; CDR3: CASSRTDSGNTIYF
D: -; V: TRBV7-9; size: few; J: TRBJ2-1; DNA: TGTGCCAGCAGCCCCCGGGACATCAATGAGCAGTTCTTC; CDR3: CASSPRDINEQFF
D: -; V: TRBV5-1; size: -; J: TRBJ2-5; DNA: TGCGCCAGCAGCGCCAGGGGAAAGCCGGAGACCCAGTACTTC; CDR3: CASSARGKPETQYF
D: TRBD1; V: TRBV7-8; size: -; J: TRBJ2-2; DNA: TGTGCCAGCAGCCGAAAGGAAGGGACAGGACTGGCAACAAACACCGGGGAGCTGTTTTTT; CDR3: CASSRKEGTGLATNTGELFF
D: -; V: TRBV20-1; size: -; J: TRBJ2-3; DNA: TGCAGTGCAGACAGGGAGGCAGATACGCAGTATTTT; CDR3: CSADREADTQYF
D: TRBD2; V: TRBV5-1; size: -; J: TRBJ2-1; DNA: TGCGCCAGCAGCTCTAGCGGGGGGGCCAGGGTCAATGAGCAGTTCTTC; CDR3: CASSSSGGARVNEQFF
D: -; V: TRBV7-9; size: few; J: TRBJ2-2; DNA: TGTGCCAGCAGTCCTCCAGGTACAAGCGGGGAGCTGTTTTTT; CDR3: CASSPPGTSGELFF
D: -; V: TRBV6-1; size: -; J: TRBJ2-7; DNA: TGTGCCAGCCGGGGTGGGGTCGACGAGCAGTACTTC; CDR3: CASRGGVDEQYF
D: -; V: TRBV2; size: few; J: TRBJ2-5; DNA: TGTGCCAGCGGCGGAAGGAGCCAAGAGACCCAGTACTTC; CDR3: CASGGRSQETQYF
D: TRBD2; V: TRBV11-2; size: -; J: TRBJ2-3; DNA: TGTGCCAGCAGCTGGGGGGGGTGGAGCACAGATACGCAGTATTTT; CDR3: CASSWGGWSTDTQYF
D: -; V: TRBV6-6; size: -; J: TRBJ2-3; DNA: TGTGCCGGTAGAAGCGGGAGCACAGATACGCAGTATTTT; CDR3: CAGRSGSTDTQYF
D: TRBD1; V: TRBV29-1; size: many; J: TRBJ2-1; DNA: TGCAGCGTTGCCCTGTCGACAGGGGGCAAGGGTGAGCAGTTCTTC; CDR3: CSVALSTGGKGEQFF
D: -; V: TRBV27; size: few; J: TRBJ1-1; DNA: TGTGCCAGCAGTTTTTATGCGGAGAACACTGAAGCTTTCTTT; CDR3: CASSFYAENTEAFF
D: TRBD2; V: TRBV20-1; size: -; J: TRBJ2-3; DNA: TGCAGTGCCCTGTTAGCGGGGCGATCAGATACGCAGTATTTT; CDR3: CSALLAGRSDTQYF
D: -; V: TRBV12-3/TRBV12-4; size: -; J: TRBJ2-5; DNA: TGTGCCAGCAGCCCAGCGGAGCTCGGCGGAGGGACCCAGTACTTC; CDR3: CASSPAELGGGTQYF
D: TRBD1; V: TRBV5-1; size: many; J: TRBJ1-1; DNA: TGCGCCAGCAATAGACAGGGGGCTGACACTGAAGCTTTCTTT; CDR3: CASNRQGADTEAFF
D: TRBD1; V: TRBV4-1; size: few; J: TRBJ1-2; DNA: TGCGCCAGCAGCCAAGATCCTAACAGGGGGCATAACTATGGCTACACCTTC; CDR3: CASSQDPNRGHNYGYTF
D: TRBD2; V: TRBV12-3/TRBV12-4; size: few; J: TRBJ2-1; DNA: TGTGCCAGCAGACTAGCGGGAGTGGTTGAGCAGTTCTTC; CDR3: CASRLAGVVEQFF
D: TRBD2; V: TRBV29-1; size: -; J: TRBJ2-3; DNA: TGCAGCGTTGTACCGACTAGCGGACCCAGCACAGATACGCAGTATTTT; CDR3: CSVVPTSGPSTDTQYF
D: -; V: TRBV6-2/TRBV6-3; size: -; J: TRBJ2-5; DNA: TGTGCCAGCAGTCCGAGGGCCCCACTCCAAGAGACCCAGTACTTC; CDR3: CASSPRAPLQETQYF
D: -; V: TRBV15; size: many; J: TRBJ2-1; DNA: TGTGCCACGAGTGTAACCAACAATGAGCAGTTCTTC; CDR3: CATSVTNNEQFF
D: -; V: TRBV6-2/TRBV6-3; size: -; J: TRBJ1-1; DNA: TGTGCCAGCAGTTACCAACAGGTCATGAACACTGAAGCTTTCTTT; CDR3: CASSYQQVMNTEAFF
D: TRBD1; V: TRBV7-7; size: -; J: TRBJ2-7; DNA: TGTGCCAGCAGCCCGGGACAGGGATTTGACGAGCAGTACTTC; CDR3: CASSPGQGFDEQYF
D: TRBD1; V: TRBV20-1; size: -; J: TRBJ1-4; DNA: TGCAGTGCTGCGGGACAGACTAATGAAAAACTGTTTTTT; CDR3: CSAAGQTNEKLFF
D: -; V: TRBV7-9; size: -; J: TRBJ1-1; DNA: TGTGCCAGCAGCCCACGGCAGGGGCGGAAGAACACTGAAGCTTTCTTT; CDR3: CASSPRQGRKNTEAFF
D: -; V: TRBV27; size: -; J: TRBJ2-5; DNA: TGTGCCAGCAGTCCTAACAGACAGGTCGTGGAAGAGACCCAGTACTTC; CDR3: CASSPNRQVVEETQYF
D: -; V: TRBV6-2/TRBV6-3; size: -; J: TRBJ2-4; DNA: TGTGCCAGCAGTTACACCATGGTCGCCAAAAACATTCAGTACTTC; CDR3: CASSYTMVAKNIQYF
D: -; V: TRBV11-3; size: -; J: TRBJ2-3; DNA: TGTGCCGCTGGGGACACAGATACGCAGTATTTT; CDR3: CAAGDTDTQYF
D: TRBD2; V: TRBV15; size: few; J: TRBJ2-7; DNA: TGTGCCACCAGCAGAGATATTGCGGGAGGTTCCTACGAGCAGTACTTC; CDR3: CATSRDIAGGSYEQYF
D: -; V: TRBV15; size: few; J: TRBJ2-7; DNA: TGTGCCACCAGCAGAGGGCACAGGGGCGGGAACGAGCAGTACTTC; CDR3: CATSRGHRGGNEQYF
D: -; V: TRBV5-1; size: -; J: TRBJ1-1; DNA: TGCGCCAGCAGCTTGGCAGGAGGGAGGAATACTGAAGCTTTCTTT; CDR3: CASSLAGGRNTEAFF
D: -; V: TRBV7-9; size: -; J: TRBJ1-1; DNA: TGTGCCAGCAGCTCGTATAGGGCGAACACTGAAGCTTTCTTT; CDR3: CASSSYRANTEAFF
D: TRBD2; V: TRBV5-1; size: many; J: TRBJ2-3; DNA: TGCGCCAGCAGCTCCCCTAGCGGAGTAACCACAGATACGCAGTATTTT; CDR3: CASSSPSGVTTDTQYF
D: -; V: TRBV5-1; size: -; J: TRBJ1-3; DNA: TGCGCCAGCAGCTTGGGCAGCGCAATCTCTGGAAACACCATATATTTT; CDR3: CASSLGSAISGNTIYF
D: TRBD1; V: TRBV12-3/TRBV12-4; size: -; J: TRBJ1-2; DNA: TGTGCCAGCAGGCCGACAGGGCCGTATGGCTACACCTTC; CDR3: CASRPTGPYGYTF